A selection of T cell receptor beta chains follows, all from one sample in a study of T cells in Graves' hyperthyroidism and ophthalmopathy. TCRdb re-analysed the multiplex PCR reads in MiXCR, keeping a single row per CDR3 protein. The sample carries about 640,000 distinct CDR3 sequences, roughly 20% recorded once. Sequencing was performed on blood. These receptors originate from a man aged 25-45 years with Graves' ophthalmopathy. The CDR3 runs from the conserved cysteine through the conserved F or W. A D gene is named only where the DNA matches it firmly. The listing skips clone size in some rows; elsewhere it reads once, few, many or a size class.

clone_size d_call j_call v_call cdr3_aa cdr3_nt
NA NA TRBJ1-1 TRBV7-2 CASSAQGHQNTEAFF TGTGCCAGCAGCGCACAGGGCCACCAGAACACTGAAGCTTTCTTT
many NA TRBJ2-3 TRBV12-3/TRBV12-4 CASSRIRERADTQYF TGTGCCAGCAGTCGAATCCGGGAACGCGCAGATACGCAGTATTTT
few NA TRBJ1-2 TRBV10-3 CAISESRATDTNYGYTF TGTGCCATCAGTGAGTCGCGCGCGACAGACACTAACTATGGCTACACCTTC
many NA TRBJ2-3 TRBV20-1 CSARAEGTQYF TGCAGTGCTAGAGCTGAGGGTACGCAGTATTTT
few NA TRBJ2-2 TRBV9 CASGGTDNTGELFF TGTGCCAGCGGAGGGACAGATAACACCGGGGAGCTGTTTTTT
few NA TRBJ2-7 TRBV5-1 CASSLGDRGGGYEQYF TGCGCCAGCAGCTTGGGCGACAGGGGAGGGGGTTACGAGCAGTACTTC
few TRBD1 TRBJ1-5 TRBV20-1 CSASSYRGRRNQPQHF TGCAGTGCTAGCTCCTACAGGGGGCGTCGCAATCAGCCCCAGCATTTT
many NA TRBJ2-7 TRBV28 CASSWSGTNHEQYF TGTGCCAGCAGTTGGTCCGGGACAAACCACGAGCAGTACTTC
few NA TRBJ1-1 TRBV5-1 CASRPTGSASNTEAFF TGCGCCAGCAGACCTACAGGGTCCGCTAGTAACACTGAAGCTTTCTTT
NA NA TRBJ2-5 TRBV6-5 CASSYSTGLETQYF TGTGCCAGCAGTTACTCTACAGGGCTGGAGACCCAGTACTTC
NA NA TRBJ2-5 TRBV18 CASSPGSRETQYF TGTGCCAGCTCACCCGGCAGCCGAGAGACCCAGTACTTC
many TRBD2 TRBJ2-2 TRBV11-2 CASSSGTSVNTGELFF TGTGCCAGCAGCTCAGGGACTAGCGTGAACACCGGGGAGCTGTTTTTT
many NA TRBJ2-7 TRBV12-3/TRBV12-4 CASSRTNHEQYF TGTGCCAGCAGCCGGACTAACCACGAGCAGTACTTC